The entry below gives a single T cell receptor beta chain sequence along with its context. Using its own MiXCR run on the RACE reads, TCRdb lists one record per CDR3 protein. The sample yields 200,000 to 300,000 distinct CDR3 sequences, about 9% seen once. These data originate in a study of human T cells and chemical hapten exposure. Overall study context: After 6 days, upper back 0.01% DPC patch tests were scored.

As for time point: pre-sensitization, week 0. As to treatment: therapeutic diphenylcyclopropenone sensitization with weekly scalp DPC. Germline CDR1 and CDR2: MNHEY and SMNVEV (reference sequence). V lost 2 bases and J lost 7, with 14 bases in between. The CDR3 runs to 15 residues. The source is a woman aged 40 to 50 with alopecia areata. Some clones in this sample may be carry-over from other donors' samples. The source material was whole blood, sampled in connection with sensitization to the hapten diphenylcyclopropenone (DPC). The chain has TRBV27 and TRBJ2-2, with D unclear. The CDR3 spells CASSLIPFGYGELFF. CDR3 in DNA: TGTGCCAGCAGTTTAATCCCCTTCGGGTACGGGGAGCTGTTTTTT.